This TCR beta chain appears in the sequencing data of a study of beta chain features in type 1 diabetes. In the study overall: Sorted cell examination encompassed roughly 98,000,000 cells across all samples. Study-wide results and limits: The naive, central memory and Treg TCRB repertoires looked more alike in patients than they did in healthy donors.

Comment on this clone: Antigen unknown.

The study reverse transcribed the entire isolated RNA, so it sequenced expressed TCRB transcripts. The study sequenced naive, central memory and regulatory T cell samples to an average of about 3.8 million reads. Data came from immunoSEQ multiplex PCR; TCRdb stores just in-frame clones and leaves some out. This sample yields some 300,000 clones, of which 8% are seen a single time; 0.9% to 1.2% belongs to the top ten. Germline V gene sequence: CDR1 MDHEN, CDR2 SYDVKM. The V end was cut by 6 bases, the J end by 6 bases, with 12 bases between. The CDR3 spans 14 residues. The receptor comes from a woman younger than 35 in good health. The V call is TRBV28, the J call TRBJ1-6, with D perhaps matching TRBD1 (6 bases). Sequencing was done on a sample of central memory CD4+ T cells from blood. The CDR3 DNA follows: TGTGCCAGCAGCCGAGGACAGATTAATTCACCCCTCCACTTT. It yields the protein CASSRGQINSPLHF.